The 8 T cell receptor beta chains below come from one sample, sequenced in a study of cytomegalovirus exposure and HLA in healthy donors. The PCR ran on 60 Vbeta and 13 Jbeta primers. Sequencing used immunoSEQ multiplex PCR; TCRdb keeps in-frame clones, though not all of them. This sample's table reports 65,000 to 95,000 clones. Material: PBMCs. All receptors derive from a female donor in good health and CMV-seropositive.

The rearrangement joins TRBV29-1 to TRBJ1-5; maybe TRBD1 (5 bases). The length of the CDR3 is 14 residues. The germline CDR1 and CDR2 sequences are SQVTM and ANQGSEA. V dropped 2 bases and J dropped 7 bases, with 15 bases sitting between them. CDR3 region: CSVELAGRGQPQHF. CDR3 nucleotides: TGCAGCGTTGAATTGGCAGGGCGGGGGCAGCCCCAGCATTTT.

J is TRBJ1-1 and V is TRBV28; tentatively, D is TRBD1 (5 bases). V gave up 8 bases and J gave up 6 bases, with 16 bases separating them. The CDR3 is made up of 13 amino acids. The germline CDR1 and CDR2 sequences are MDHEN and SYDVKM. CDR3 in DNA: TGTGCCAGCGGGGGAGGGCCACCCGCTGAAGCTTTCTTT. Amino acid sequence: CASGGGPPAEAFF.

The chain uses TRBV4-1 and TRBJ2-5; TRBD1 matches at 9 bases. The J call may be incorrect, as the DNA end agrees better with TRBJ2-7. The CDR3 length is 14 residues. Germline CDR1 reads MGHRA; CDR2 reads YSYEKL. The CDR3 protein is CASSLGTGQDEQYF. CDR3 nucleotide sequence: TGCGCCAGCAGCCTGGGGACAGGGCAGGACGAGCAGTACTTC.

This rearrangement joins TRBV27 to TRBJ2-7, with D possibly matching TRBD1 (6 bases). The CDR3 extends over 15 amino acids. Trimming shortened V by 2 bases and J by 4 bases, and 15 bases separated the two germline ends. Germline V gives CDR1 MNHEY, CDR2 SMNVEV (reference sequence). The DNA of the CDR3 is TGTGCCAGCAGTTTAGAGGCAGGGGCTGTTTACGAGCAGTACTTC. This gives the protein CASSLEAGAVYEQYF.

The chain links TRBV27 to TRBJ1-1, with D unclear. The CDR3 sequence is 15 residues long. Germline CDR1 is MNHEY and CDR2 is SMNVEV (reference sequence). The V and J ends lost 6 bases and 1 base respectively, with 15 bases between them. CDR3 sequence (DNA): TGTGCCAGCAGGGCTAACTGGAGACCGAACACTGAAGCTTTCTTT. It encodes CASRANWRPNTEAFF.

The J gene is TRBJ1-5, the V gene TRBV6-6, with TRBD1 matching over 9 bases. Germline trimming cut 5 bases from V and 3 bases from J; bases unmatched to any gene: 8. Germline values: CDR1 MNHNY, CDR2 SVGAGI (reference sequence). This CDR3 is 16 amino acids long. The CDR3 protein is CASSQTGTGFNQPQHF. The CDR3 coding sequence is TGTGCCAGCAGTCAGACCGGGACAGGGTTCAATCAGCCCCAGCATTTT.

The chain couples TRBV5-1 to TRBJ1-6; 10 bases match TRBD1. Germline V lookup: CDR1 SGHRS, CDR2 YFSETQ. Germline trimming cut 3 bases from V and 6 bases from J; bases unmatched to any gene: 0. CDR3 size: 14 residues. Here the CDR3 DNA reads TGCGCCAGCAGCTGGGACAGGGGTAATTCACCCCTCCACTTT. It codes for CASSWDRGNSPLHF.

V is TRBV28 and J is TRBJ1-4; 7 nucleotides align to TRBD1. The trim removed 10 bases at V and 8 bases at J, leaving 13 bases unmatched. There are 14 residues in the CDR3. Germline CDR1 and CDR2: MDHEN and SYDVKM. In DNA form, the CDR3 reads TGTGCCACCGCCCCGACAGGGCTTGGGGAAAAACTGTTTTTT. It is translated as CATAPTGLGEKLFF.